This TCR beta chain was sequenced in a study of blood T cell repertoires in COVID-19. Background on the study: Collection of acute and convalescent COVID-19 samples took place in the United States, Italy and Spain. PBMCs, B-cell-depleted T cells, or T cells were the source of the cDNA or gDNA that made up the material.

Original data processing: Reference gene primer amplification in the assay estimated nucleated cell counts. Assay used: immunoSEQ multiplex PCR; TCRdb lists only in-frame clones, some missing. That table is the source of V, J and clone size, and D and trimming were worked out from the DNA. The table shows approximately 300,000 clones, with 85% to 90% occurring only once. The V gene end was trimmed by 5 bases and the J gene end by 5 bases; junction bases not matched to a gene: 13. The CDR3 has 17 residues. In germline, CDR1 is MNHEY, CDR2 SMNVEV (reference sequence). A Seattle source enrolled patients during active infection and followed them longitudinally. This clone has a handful of counts.

This chain connects TRBV27 to TRBJ2-2; 8 nucleotides line up with TRBD2. The receptor was derived from a woman in her forties or fifties with COVID-19, enrolled during active disease. Specimen: peripheral blood. The CDR3 region is CASSTPGGVRGTGELFF. The DNA for the CDR3 is TGTGCCAGCAGTACCCCCGGGGGGGTACGGGGAACCGGGGAGCTGTTTTTT.